The 31 T cell receptor beta chains given below trace back to one sample, sequenced in a study of identical twins. TCRdb analysed the 5' RACE reads with MiXCR anew, one entry per CDR3 protein. This table has hundreds of thousands of distinct CDR3 sequences, roughly 26% appearing once. These same records also appear under a second study, on T cells expressing NK-cell markers.

Sequenced input: CD4+ T cells sorted from blood. These receptors originate from a woman under 30 in good health.

In its sample, this clonotype was seen many times. The rearrangement joins TRBV12-3 or TRBV12-4 to TRBJ2-5, with TRBD2 as a possible D gene (7 bases). The V and J ends lost 8 bases and 2 bases respectively, with 15 bases between them. CDR3 length equals 14 residues. The CDR3 protein is CASGRGARQETQYF. The CDR3 DNA follows: TGTGCCAGCGGCCGGGGGGCGCGTCAAGAGACCCAGTACTTC.

The V gene is TRBV3-1, the J gene TRBJ2-1; TRBD2 matches 14 bases. CDR1 LGHDT and CDR2 YNNKEL come from the germline V gene (reference sequence). Trimming removed 5 bases from V and 10 bases from J; junction bases left unmatched: 10. The CDR3 consists of 16 residues. The CDR3 loop reads CASSFAGTSGGGEQFF. In DNA, the CDR3 is TGTGCCAGCAGCTTCGCCGGGACTAGCGGGGGAGGGGAGCAGTTCTTC.

The gene calls are TRBV2 and TRBJ2-7; D ambiguous. The CDR3 totals 14 residues. Germline values: CDR1 SNHLY, CDR2 FYNNEI. Between the trimmed V and J ends, which lost 6 bases and 1 base, there was a span of 13 bases. The CDR3 is CASRREFDSYEQYF. As DNA, the CDR3 is TGTGCCAGCAGGAGAGAGTTTGATTCCTACGAGCAGTACTTC.

This clonotype was observed a few times. V and J are TRBV27 and TRBJ2-7; TRBD1 is a possible D gene (6 bases). The germline V and J ends were trimmed by 6 bases and 2 bases, with 17 bases remaining between them. The CDR3 contains 15 residues. Per germline, CDR1 MNHEY and CDR2 SMNVEV (reference sequence). As DNA, the CDR3 is TGTGCCAGCAGCCGGAAAGGACAGCTGACCTACGAGCAGTACTTC. It is translated as CASSRKGQLTYEQYF.

This clonotype turned up a few times. This chain uses TRBV18 with TRBJ1-6; D is undetermined. This CDR3 has 17 amino acids. The V end lost 0 bases, the J end lost 4 bases, and 13 bases lay between the germline ends. Germline values: CDR1 KGHSH, CDR2 LQKENI. In DNA, the CDR3 is TGTGCCAGCTCACCACCGAGAAGGGAGGGATATAATTCACCCCTCCACTTT. Translating it yields CASSPPRREGYNSPLHF.

The chain carries TRBV5-1 and TRBJ2-3, with D perhaps TRBD2 (6 bases). The CDR3 has 14 residues. Germline V CDR1 and CDR2: SGHRS, YFSETQ. The ends were cut back, 2 bases at V and 4 bases at J, with 11 bases in the middle. This CDR3 is CASSFSGSPDTQYF. CDR3 nucleotide sequence: TGCGCCAGCAGCTTCTCCGGGAGCCCAGATACGCAGTATTTT.

V gene TRBV20-1 combines with J gene TRBJ2-1; 14 bases match TRBD2. Looked up from germline, CDR1 is DFQATT and CDR2 is SNEGSKA (reference sequence). V was clipped by 6 bases and J by 7 bases; unmatched bases: 5. The CDR3 has 14 residues. The CDR3 coding sequence is TGCAGTGCGAGTGGGACTAGCGGGAGAAATGAGCAGTTCTTC. Translation gives CSASGTSGRNEQFF.

The rearrangement joins TRBV5-1 to TRBJ2-5; no reliable D call. The CDR3 loop spans 12 amino acids. The V gene lost 2 bases and the J gene lost 7 bases, with 9 bases spanning the gap. The germline V gene has CDR1 SGHRS and CDR2 YFSETQ. The CDR3 DNA follows: TGCGCCAGCAGCTTCTCTAGAGGGACCCAGTACTTC. It is translated as CASSFSRGTQYF.

This clonotype has a handful of counts. The DNA of the CDR3 is TGTGCCAGCAGTTACGCACAGACCTCCTACAATGAGCAGTTCTTC. Protein sequence: CASSYAQTSYNEQFF. V gene TRBV6-5 combines with J gene TRBJ2-1; D call uncertain. Trimming left V 2 bases short and J 0 bases short, with 8 bases between. The length of the CDR3 is 15 residues. Germline CDR1 and CDR2: MNHEY and SVGAGI.

The table lists this clonotype with a few counts. This chain joins TRBV5-1 and TRBJ2-7, with D perhaps matching TRBD1 (5 bases). The CDR3 consists of 15 residues. Germline loops: CDR1 SGHRS, CDR2 YFSETQ. Deletions cut 0 bases from V and 6 bases from J, with 16 bases between. The CDR3 loop reads CASSLAQGPQGEQYF. CDR3 in DNA: TGCGCCAGCAGCTTGGCCCAGGGCCCCCAGGGCGAGCAGTACTTC. The whole variable domain, filled in from reference TRBV5-1 and TRBJ2-7, reads KAGVTQTPRYLIKTRGQQVTLSCSPISGHRSVSWYQQTPGQGLQFLFEYFSETQRNKGNFPGRFSGRQFSNSRSEMNVSTLELGDSALYLCASSLAQGPQGEQYFGPGTRLTVT.

In its sample, this clonotype was seen a few times. The chain employs TRBV11-3 and TRBJ2-2; D is ambiguous. CDR1 is SGHNT, CDR2 YENEEA, per germline. The CDR3 contains 11 residues. Deletions cut 2 bases from V and 7 bases from J, with 2 bases between. This CDR3 reads CASSLHGELFF. CDR3 DNA sequence: TGTGCCAGCAGCTTACACGGGGAGCTGTTTTTT.

This clonotype was found once. The chain joins TRBV10-3 to TRBJ2-7; unclear D gene. This CDR3 is 13 amino acids long. Germline values: CDR1 ENHRY, CDR2 SYGVKD. V shed 8 bases and J shed 5 bases, with 16 bases lying between them. CDR3 sequence: CAIGPRLGNEQYF. In nucleotides, the CDR3 is TGTGCCATCGGCCCGAGATTGGGGAACGAGCAGTACTTC.

This clonotype showed up just a few times. The chain uses TRBV12-3 or TRBV12-4 and TRBJ2-1; tentatively, D is TRBD1 or TRBD2 (5 bases each). The CDR3 is made up of 15 amino acids. V gave up 6 bases and J gave up 4 bases, with 16 bases separating them. CDR3 nucleotides: TGTGCCAGCAGCCCTTCCCGGGACCCATACAATGAGCAGTTCTTC. The encoded protein is CASSPSRDPYNEQFF.

This clonotype turned up a few times. V gene TRBV20-1 combines with J gene TRBJ2-1; 9 bases align to TRBD2. Germline CDR1 DFQATT, CDR2 SNEGSKA (reference sequence). The CDR3 is made up of 13 amino acids. The trim removed 3 bases at V and 9 bases at J, leaving 6 bases unmatched. The CDR3 region has the DNA TGCAGTGCTAGGTTAGCGGGAGCTCTTGAGCAGTTCTTC. Amino acids: CSARLAGALEQFF.

V usage is TRBV6-1 and J usage is TRBJ1-1, with D perhaps matching TRBD1 (5 bases). The germline CDR1 and CDR2 sequences are MNHNS and SASEGT. This CDR3 spans 14 amino acids. V dropped 6 bases and J dropped 1 base, with 12 bases sitting between them. The CDR3 loop is CASRLQDRNTEAFF. The CDR3 DNA reads TGTGCCAGCAGGCTACAGGACCGGAACACTGAAGCTTTCTTT.

In this sample, this clonotype turned up a few times. The genes are TRBV6-5 and TRBJ2-7, with D tentatively TRBD2 (6 bases). The CDR3 covers 12 residues. The V and J ends lost 5 bases and 6 bases respectively, with 11 bases between them. In germline, CDR1 is MNHEY, CDR2 SVGAGI. CDR3 DNA: TGTGCCAGCAGTGGGACCGGGGGCGAGCAGTACTTC. Protein product: CASSGTGGEQYF.

The gene calls are TRBV24-1 and TRBJ2-2; D unclear. Trimming stripped 6 bases from V and 5 bases from J, with 9 bases between. The CDR3 covers 13 residues. Germline V lookup: CDR1 KGHDR, CDR2 SFDVKD. The chain's CDR3 is CATSSEITGELFF. The CDR3, as DNA: TGTGCCACCAGTTCAGAGATTACCGGGGAGCTGTTTTTT.

The chain links TRBV5-1 to TRBJ1-4; possibly TRBD1 for D (5 bases). V was pared by 2 bases and J by 7 bases, with 12 bases between. The CDR3 runs to 14 residues. Germline lookup yields CDR1 SGHRS and CDR2 YFSETQ. The CDR3 coding sequence is TGCGCCAGCAGCTTCGGGACCCCAGGTGAAAAACTGTTTTTT. This translates into CASSFGTPGEKLFF. Filled out from reference TRBV5-1 and TRBJ1-4, the complete variable domain reads KAGVTQTPRYLIKTRGQQVTLSCSPISGHRSVSWYQQTPGQGLQFLFEYFSETQRNKGNFPGRFSGRQFSNSRSEMNVSTLELGDSALYLCASSFGTPGEKLFFGSGTQLSVL.

The chain uses TRBV4-2 and TRBJ1-2; D unclear. Trimming left V 0 bases short and J 7 bases short, with 24 bases between. Germline V gene lookup returns CDR1 LGHNA and CDR2 YNFKEQ. This CDR3 has 18 residues. The CDR3 here is CASSQDSSGYAGMSGYTF. Written as DNA, the CDR3 is TGTGCCAGCAGCCAAGATTCCTCAGGCTACGCGGGAATGAGTGGCTACACCTTC.

The chain employs TRBV20-1 and TRBJ1-3; perhaps TRBD1 as D (6 bases). The germline gives CDR1 DFQATT, CDR2 SNEGSKA (reference sequence). The CDR3 spans 14 residues. Trimming left V 6 bases short and J 0 bases short, with 12 bases between. The CDR3 DNA is TGCAGTGCCCGACAGGTTAGCTCTGGAAACACCATATATTTT. This sequence encodes CSARQVSSGNTIYF.

The chain uses TRBV7-9 and TRBJ2-1, with 13 bases that match TRBD2. Germline CDR1 reads SEHNR; CDR2 reads FQNEAQ (reference sequence). V lost 8 bases, J lost 4 bases, and 5 bases stayed unmatched. CDR3 length equals 15 residues. CDR3 nucleotide sequence: TGTGCCAGCTTCACGGGACTAGCGGGATACAATGAGCAGTTCTTC. Its translation: CASFTGLAGYNEQFF.

In this sample, this clonotype turned up a few times. This chain uses TRBV9 with TRBJ2-7; 9 bases agree with TRBD1. Germline values: CDR1 SGDLS, CDR2 YYNGEE. The CDR3 sequence is 15 residues long. Losses at the gene ends were 4 bases for V and 4 bases for J; bases not matched to a gene: 9. CDR3 nucleotide sequence: TGTGCCAGCAGCTTGACCGGGACAGGGAGATACGAGCAGTACTTC. The encoded protein is CASSLTGTGRYEQYF.

A few counts support this clonotype. The V and J genes are TRBV10-3 and TRBJ2-5; D is perhaps TRBD1 (6 bases). Trimming pared 2 bases from V and 3 bases from J, leaving 7 bases between. CDR3 length equals 13 residues. The germline gives CDR1 ENHRY, CDR2 SYGVKD. CDR3 bases: TGTGCCATCAGTGAGGGACAGAAAGAGACCCAGTACTTC. This encodes CAISEGQKETQYF.

CDR3 nucleotide sequence: TGCGCCAGCAGCCGGGTCGATAATAGCAATCAGCCCCAGCATTTT. Protein sequence: CASSRVDNSNQPQHF. The chain links TRBV4-1 to TRBJ1-5, with unresolved D. Trimming removed 4 bases at V and 0 bases at J, with 10 bases between. The CDR3 is made up of 15 amino acids. The germline CDR1 and CDR2 sequences are MGHRA and YSYEKL.

Written as DNA, the CDR3 is TGTGCCAGCAGCTTAGCTGCGGGGCTCAGCTCCTACAATGAGCAGTTCTTC. It specifies CASSLAAGLSSYNEQFF. V is TRBV7-9 and J is TRBJ2-1, with TRBD2 as a possible D gene (6 bases). The germline V and J ends were trimmed by 0 bases and 0 bases, with 12 bases remaining between them. This CDR3 has 17 residues. CDR1 and CDR2 from the germline V gene are SEHNR and FQNEAQ (reference sequence).

There are a few counts of this clonotype. The chain is built from TRBV7-2 and TRBJ2-7; TRBD2 might be the D (5 bases). The ends were cut back, 1 base at V and 2 bases at J, with 9 bases in the middle. Per the germline V gene, CDR1 is SGHTA and CDR2 is FQGNSA. The CDR3 consists of 14 residues. The CDR3 nucleotides are TGTGCCAGCAGCTTAGAAGCCGGGACCTACGAGCAGTACTTC. Its translation is CASSLEAGTYEQYF.

This clonotype has a handful of counts. The CDR3 loop is CASSLSQRALAKNIQYF. The CDR3 DNA reads TGTGCCAGCAGTTTATCCCAGCGCGCCTTAGCCAAAAACATTCAGTACTTC. The genes are TRBV27 and TRBJ2-4; D is unclear. The V end lost 0 bases, the J end lost 0 bases, and 12 bases lay between the germline ends. This CDR3 is built from 17 residues. CDR1 is MNHEY, CDR2 SMNVEV, per germline (reference sequence).

This clonotype was seen at least ten times. This chain's CDR3 is CATSDSSGIQFF. The CDR3 DNA follows: TGTGCCACCAGTGATTCAAGCGGGATCCAGTTCTTC. The chain is built from TRBV24-1 and TRBJ2-1, with 7 bases identical to TRBD2. The V segment lost 2 bases and the J segment 13 bases; nucleotides outside the gene matches: 4. CDR3 size: 12 residues. Germline loops: CDR1 KGHDR, CDR2 SFDVKD.

This clonotype appeared a few times. The chain has TRBV25-1 and TRBJ2-7; weak D call: TRBD1 (6 bases). The CDR3 loop spans 13 amino acids. Germline V gene lookup returns CDR1 MGHDK and CDR2 SYGVNS. V lost 5 bases to trimming and J lost 5 bases, with 13 bases between them. DNA for the CDR3: TGTGCCAGCAGTCCAGGGGAGATCCACGAGCAGTACTTC. Translated: CASSPGEIHEQYF.

This clonotype showed up just a few times. V usage is TRBV6-1 and J usage is TRBJ2-7, with 10 bases fitting TRBD2. Germline trimming cut 5 bases from V and 1 base from J; bases unmatched to any gene: 5. In germline, CDR1 is MNHNS, CDR2 SASEGT. This CDR3 has 15 amino acids. The chain's CDR3 is CASSRSGRGSYEQYF. The CDR3 DNA reads TGTGCCAGCAGTCGAAGCGGGAGGGGATCCTACGAGCAGTACTTC.

This clonotype was recorded a few times. J is TRBJ2-7 and V is TRBV20-1; 9 bases line up with TRBD1. Germline V gene lookup returns CDR1 DFQATT and CDR2 SNEGSKA (reference sequence). The CDR3 length is 15 residues. Trimming at V came to 5 bases and at J to 4 bases, leaving 12 bases not matched to a gene. This chain's CDR3 is CSARPTGGFGYEQYF. DNA for the CDR3: TGCAGTGCTCGGCCTACAGGGGGCTTTGGTTACGAGCAGTACTTC.